This section outlines one TCR beta chain sequence together with its context. The count of this clone is one. It lacks a known antigen. Base quality data are lacking; no much larger clone is found one base away. The sample originates from a study of shared clonotypes between healthy human individuals (dated by TCRdb to the early 2020s). Describing the broader study: The cohort included a few men and a couple of women between 18 and 49 years of age. For each donor, three plates each were used for CD4 naive and CD4 memory, two plates were used for CD8 naive, and one plate was used for CD8 memory. Blood TCR repertoires of about five healthy adults were deeply sequenced to estimate repertoire size and the extent of clonotype sharing between individuals. To increase sequencing depth and limit assay-specific biases, TCR repertoire library preparation and sequencing were carried out by different laboratories using diverse techniques. Between about 0.8 and 9.5 billion PBMCs per donor were obtained by leukapheresis. Study-wide findings and limitations: Sampling was restricted to blood, and TCR repertoires in tissues likely differ from the TCR repertoires found in blood. Because the study included only a small number of donors, the genetic and exposure-history diversity represented was limited. Across a handful of donors, approximately 4.6% of naive CD4, approximately 3.6% of naive CD8, 2% to 2.5% of memory CD4, and 0.4% of memory CD8 clonotypes were shared. Clonotypes shared by all four sorted-subset donors showed higher generation probabilities than non-shared clonotypes. Even with the large sequencing depth, rarefaction of the sorted-subset datasets indicated that sequencing was incomplete. Naive subsets generally had larger estimated clonotype richness than memory subsets. Pairwise subsampling led to the expectation that sequencing depth would affect the degree of clonotype sharing among donors.

The germline V gene gives CDR1 as MRHNA and CDR2 as SNTAGT. Trimming costs V 7 bases and J 4 bases, and their ends lie 21 bases apart. The CDR3, from cysteine to phenylalanine, totals 16 residues. This entry keeps only the CDR3 DNA: 48 bases, framed from base 1. TCR CDR3 regions were amplified from genomic DNA by multiplex PCR using the deep immunoSEQ assay. Extracted genomic DNA from each cell subset was spread evenly across all wells of several immunoSEQ 96-well plates, with each plate serving as a replicate. For sorted subsets, roughly 200 ng of genomic DNA, equivalent to about 30,000 T cell genomes, went into each replicate PCR. Purified libraries were quantified with a Qubit 3.0 fluorometer, sized on a Bioanalyzer 2100, and re-quantified with the KAPA Library Quantification kit. Each immunoSEQ 96-well plate was sequenced on its own single-read 150-cycle Illumina NextSeq 550 flow cell. Processing in the source paper ran as follows. Because the immunoSEQ output held only junctional sequences and lacked quality scores, the filtering could not match the filtering applied to full-length reads. Sequences were annotated with PyIR, a Python wrapper for IgBLAST v1.9, using IMGT germline references to assign V/J genes and CDR3. Reads were filtered out if the reads had weak V/J assignments (E-value above 1e-6), no CDR3, stop codons, out-of-frame junctions, or ambiguous translated residues. V3J clonotypes were defined by identical inferred V gene, J gene, and CDR3 amino acid sequence. The percentage overlap between two repertoires was calculated by dividing the number of shared unique clonotypes by the size of the smaller repertoire. Repertoire richness was assessed with RTK rarefaction, the Chao1 estimator, and Recon v2.1 estimates of unobserved clonotypes. OLGA was used to compute generation probabilities for all TCRbeta clonotypes that the gDNA method yielded from a few donors. Held by TCRdb, this immuneACCESS table contains in-frame sequences only and omits some clones. Under half of the omission traces to an unresolved V gene where checked; the cause of the rest is unknown. The V and J calls and the clone size are those of that table, but D and trimming were determined from the DNA. This sample is represented by some 2,000,000 clones; roughly 95% of them were singletons. The top ten clonotypes cover roughly 0.13% of the sample.

The donors were healthy, HIV-negative adults with no recently reported acute infections or vaccinations. Every donor was a Caucasian adult living in Nashville, Tennessee, USA. Magnetic negative selection was used to enrich CD4+ T cells, after which naive cells were positively selected on CD45RA and the negative fraction became the memory subset. Blood was collected by leukapheresis, and PBMCs were isolated by Ficoll-Histopaque density gradient centrifugation and then cryopreserved in liquid nitrogen vapor phase. Purity and quantity of every magnetically sorted T cell population were checked by analytical flow cytometry. Genomic DNA was isolated from each sorted fraction and quantified by UV absorbance on a Nanodrop 2000c.

The chain employs TRBV6-4 and TRBJ2-3; matching of 5 bases hints at TRBD1 as the D gene. Sequencing input: naive CD4+ T cells sorted from blood. This specimen's cell subset or site label, interpreted: CD45RA+ positively selected. The TCR comes from a young man in good health. The DNA reads TGTGCCAGCAAGATCCAGGGCAGGATAGTGGCAGATACGCAGTATTTT. This gives the protein CASKIQGRIVADTQYF.